This T cell receptor beta chain was sequenced for a study of blood T cells in healthy people across ages (dated by TCRdb to between 2015 and 2017). For context, the study as a whole: In model experiments, template switching captured about one uniquely barcoded TCR beta cDNA molecule for every two T cells. To track age-related changes in TCR beta repertoire diversity, the study relied on deep sequencing normalized with unique cDNA molecular identifiers. The donors were divided into four age groups: young (average around 16 years), middle-aged (roughly 40), aged (approximately 62) and long-lived (about 79). To avoid experimental bias, donors of different ages were distributed randomly across sequencing lanes. The study analyzed two additional independent replicas of 1 million unique cDNA reads from the same blood draw for two donors, one aged 18 to 30 and one aged 80 or older. General findings and caveats noted by the study authors: Estimates of total diversity from one million sequenced T cells were regarded as lower bounds and underestimates. A strong correlation was found between observed TCR beta diversity and the percentage of naive T cells measured by flow cytometry. Because profiling used bulk unsorted PBMCs, naive and antigen-experienced compartments could not be compared conclusively. Donor CMV infection status was unknown, potentially confounding age-related changes in expanded clonotypes. Observed TCR beta diversity per million T cells fell roughly linearly with age, and a significant reduction was already apparent by age roughly 40. Compared with the aged group, the long-lived group had more naive CD4+ T cells, fewer expanded clones and increased TCR diversity, suggesting age selection.

The donors were 40 or so Caucasian individuals from Russia, aged 6 to 90 years, who were systemically healthy. Approximately 10 milliliters of peripheral blood were collected from each donor into EDTA-treated Vacutainer tubes. PBMCs were isolated by Ficoll-Paque density-gradient centrifugation, with at least 7 million obtained per sample. Total RNA, at least 5 micrograms per sample, was extracted from PBMCs with Trizol reagent. For every donor, flow cytometry on a PBMC aliquot measured the percentage of naive CD45RAhigh/CD27high T cells. Remarks on this clonotype: No antigen is known for it. One base away there is no much larger clone; base qualities are not given.

The CDR3 has 15 amino acids, counting the end cysteine and phenylalanine. Only the CDR3 DNA stays, 45 bases, in frame from base 1. V trim: 6 bases; J trim: 7 bases; unmatched bases: 7. CDR1 and CDR2, looked up from the germline V gene, are ENHRY and SYGVKD. The library came from 5' RACE. Sequencing used an Illumina HiSeq 2500. The second PCR ran for about 7 to 11 cycles and used a J-beta primer mix along with a sample-barcoded 5' primer. A unique molecular identifier was introduced onto each TCR beta cDNA molecule by a template-switch 5' adaptor carrying 12 random nucleotides. Each sample yielded at least 3 million CDR3-containing paired-end reads. The Mint cDNA synthesis kit, primed by a TRBC-specific oligonucleotide, was used to synthesize first-strand cDNA from all RNA. After uracil-DNA glycosylase treatment, a first 18-cycle PCR used universal primers M1SS and BC2_uni_R on all cDNA. In the authors' own workflow: Normalization of each sample was performed by random selection of 1 million high-quality reads, each carrying a distinct molecular identifier. Reads sharing molecular identifiers were discarded rather than binned into consensus sequences. MiTCR, with a Q25 quality threshold and the strictest error-elimination algorithm, was used for CDR3 identification, clonotype clustering and error correction. A nonparametric unseen species model using Euler transformation provided a lower-bound estimate of total TCR beta diversity. TCRdb's own reprocessing of the public reads used fastp at Q25 and MiXCR and kept productive beta chains. When rows share a CDR3 protein, they turn into one entry using the most common DNA and genes. What appears here as the V and J calls and clone size reflects TCRdb's work, not the paper's. For this sample the table gives 980,000 or so distinct CDR3 sequences, of which around 49% were detected only once. The ten largest account for about an eighth of the sample.

The sample consisted of blood. The chain uses TRBV10-3 and TRBJ2-1; 12 junctional bases match TRBD2. The receptor's source is a man younger than 45 in good health. The CDR3: CAIRRASGGGNEQFF. DNA sequence: TGTGCCATCAGGCGAGCTAGCGGGGGGGGAAATGAGCAGTTCTTC.